The 26 T cell receptor beta chains below were found in one sample sequenced in a study of cytomegalovirus exposure and HLA in healthy donors. Using immunoSEQ multiplex PCR, the repertoire was profiled, and TCRdb retains in-frame clones only, with some absent. The sample has about 270,000 clones, 80% to 90% seen once. Source material: PBMCs. These TCRs come from a young woman in good health and CMV-seronegative.

V usage is TRBV11-2 and J usage is TRBJ2-1; TRBD2 might be the D (6 bases). The germline V gene has CDR1 SGHAT and CDR2 FQNNGV. Trimming shortened V by 3 bases and J by 10 bases, and 13 bases separated the two germline ends. This CDR3 has 13 residues. CDR3 sequence (DNA): TGTGCCAGCAGCTTCGGGACTCAGGGAGAGCAGTTCTTC. The encoded protein is CASSFGTQGEQFF.

The rearrangement joins TRBV30 to TRBJ2-7; 9 bases align to TRBD1. In germline, CDR1 is GTSNPN, CDR2 SVGIG (reference sequence). Trimming took 2 bases from V and 5 from J; bases not matched to a gene: 10. The CDR3 has 15 residues. CDR3: CAWSTTGTGSDEQYF. CDR3 nucleotide sequence: TGTGCCTGGAGTACGACCGGGACAGGGTCCGACGAGCAGTACTTC.

The chain uses TRBV19 and TRBJ1-5, with unresolved D. Deletions cut 6 bases from V and 3 bases from J, with 15 bases between. Germline V gene sequence: CDR1 LNHDA, CDR2 SQIVND (reference sequence). The CDR3 runs 15 residues. The CDR3 loop is CASRLMGGNNQPQHF. The CDR3 DNA follows: TGTGCCAGTAGGCTTATGGGAGGTAACAATCAGCCCCAGCATTTT.

The chain is built from TRBV4-1 and TRBJ1-2; 11 bases fit TRBD1. CDR1 and CDR2 from the germline V gene are MGHRA and YSYEKL. V trimming: 6 bases; J trimming: 3 bases; junction bases outside the gene matches: 3. The CDR3 length is 14 residues. The CDR3 DNA reads TGCGCCAGCAGTCCGGGACAGGGGGACTATGGCTACACCTTC. Translation: CASSPGQGDYGYTF.

The chain joins TRBV11-2 to TRBJ1-1; D is unresolved. Between the trimmed V and J ends, which lost 0 bases and 2 bases, there was a span of 4 bases. The CDR3 spans 13 residues. CDR1 and CDR2 (germline): SGHAT, FQNNGV. CDR3 DNA sequence: TGTGCCAGCAGCTTAGATAGAAACACTGAAGCTTTCTTT. Amino acids: CASSLDRNTEAFF.

The J gene is TRBJ2-1, the V gene TRBV27, with D possibly matching TRBD2 (5 bases). Trimming shortened V by 6 bases and J by 6 bases, and 15 bases separated the two germline ends. The CDR3 has 14 residues. CDR1 MNHEY and CDR2 SMNVEV come from the germline V gene (reference sequence). The CDR3 sequence is CASSSFEGSNEQFF. The CDR3 DNA is TGTGCCAGCAGCTCCTTCGAGGGCAGCAATGAGCAGTTCTTC.

The chain is built from TRBV2 and TRBJ2-7, with a weak D call TRBD1 (6 bases). This CDR3 contains 12 residues. The V gene's germline CDR1 is SNHLY and CDR2 FYNNEI. The CDR3 is CAGLKGGYEQYF. The CDR3 coding sequence is TGTGCTGGCCTTAAAGGGGGCTACGAGCAGTACTTC.

The chain recombines TRBV27 with TRBJ2-7, with 8 bases that match TRBD1. Germline values: CDR1 MNHEY, CDR2 SMNVEV (reference sequence). V shed 5 bases, J shed 5 bases, and the junction held 5 bases outside the gene matches. This CDR3 comprises 13 residues. The chain's CDR3 is CASSLDRDNEQYF. CDR3 sequence (DNA): TGTGCCAGCAGTCTGGACAGGGACAACGAGCAGTACTTC.

This chain connects TRBV27 to TRBJ2-5; 8 bases align to TRBD1. The J segment lost 4 bases and the V segment lost 2 bases, leaving 9 bases of the junction unmatched. Per the germline V gene, CDR1 is MNHEY and CDR2 is SMNVEV (reference sequence). This CDR3 is 16 amino acids long. CDR3 bases: TGTGCCAGCAGTTTACTATGGCAGGGGGCTGGAGAGACCCAGTACTTC. Protein: CASSLLWQGAGETQYF.

The CDR3 region is CASSYSRDRAYEQYF. CDR3 nucleotides: TGTGCCAGCAGTTACTCTCGGGACAGGGCCTACGAGCAGTACTTC. This sequence joins TRBV6-5 and TRBJ2-7; 9 nucleotides align to TRBD1. V dropped 0 bases and J dropped 2; count of bases not matched to a gene: 2. Germline CDR1 and CDR2: MNHEY and SVGAGI. The CDR3 is made up of 15 amino acids.

This clone was detected a few times. Other DNA sequences within the sample encode an identical CDR3. The V call is TRBV27, the J call TRBJ2-7; possible D gene TRBD2, 5 bases. CDR1 is MNHEY and CDR2 is SMNVEV in the germline V gene (reference sequence). The V gene lost 9 bases and the J gene lost 1 base, with 7 bases spanning the gap. The length of the CDR3 is 11 residues. The CDR3 sequence is CASRGSYEQYF. CDR3 in DNA: TGTGCCAGTCGGGGTTCCTACGAGCAGTACTTC.

V gene TRBV12-5 combines with J gene TRBJ2-1; 7 bases align to TRBD2. The CDR3 runs 12 residues. Losses at the gene ends were 5 bases for V and 10 bases for J; bases not matched to a gene: 5. Germline V lookup: CDR1 LGHNT, CDR2 FRNRAP. This CDR3 reads CASGSGIGEQFF. As DNA, the CDR3 is TGTGCTAGTGGTAGCGGGATTGGGGAGCAGTTCTTC.

This rearrangement joins TRBV7-7 to TRBJ2-1; D may be TRBD2 (5 bases). The V gene lost 2 bases and the J gene lost 6 bases, with 14 bases spanning the gap. This CDR3 spans 15 amino acids. Germline V gene lookup returns CDR1 SSHAT and CDR2 FNYEAQ (reference sequence). CDR3 residues: CASSLSMGAGNEQFF. CDR3 nucleotides: TGTGCCAGCAGCTTATCGATGGGAGCCGGCAATGAGCAGTTCTTC.

V and J are TRBV29-1 and TRBJ1-4, with D possibly matching TRBD1 (5 bases). CDR1 SQVTM and CDR2 ANQGSEA come from the germline V gene. With 8 bases removed from V and 1 base from J, the gap between germline ends came to 11 bases. The CDR3 is made up of 13 amino acids. CDR3 loop: CSTWGGTNEKLFF. CDR3 nucleotide sequence: TGCAGCACCTGGGGGGGAACTAATGAAAAACTGTTTTTT.

The chain couples TRBV7-9 to TRBJ1-1, with TRBD1 matching over 7 bases. Germline V gene lookup returns CDR1 SEHNR and CDR2 FQNEAQ (reference sequence). The J segment lost 4 bases and the V segment lost 6 bases, leaving 8 bases of the junction unmatched. CDR3 length: 14 residues. CDR3 in amino acids: CASSPRTGFTEAFF. The CDR3 nucleotides read TGTGCCAGCAGTCCAAGGACAGGTTTCACTGAAGCTTTCTTT.

The CDR3 loop reads CASRTSGGISGANVLTF. In DNA, the CDR3 is TGTGCCAGCCGGACTAGCGGGGGGATCTCTGGGGCCAACGTCCTGACTTTC. V and J are TRBV14 and TRBJ2-6; 14 bases align to TRBD2. This CDR3 contains 17 residues. Germline V gene lookup returns CDR1 SGHDN and CDR2 FVKESK. The V and J ends lost 8 bases and 0 bases, in that order; junction bases with no gene match: 3.

The rearrangement uses TRBV9 and TRBJ2-1; D is perhaps TRBD2 (5 bases). CDR1 SGDLS and CDR2 YYNGEE come from the germline V gene. The CDR3 extends over 12 amino acids. Between the trimmed V and J ends, which lost 3 bases and 10 bases, there was a span of 11 bases. As DNA, the CDR3 is TGTGCCAGCAGCGATGGACTCCGAGAGCAGTTCTTC. This codes for CASSDGLREQFF.

This clone was detected once. This rearrangement joins TRBV9 to TRBJ2-7; weak D call: TRBD1 (6 bases). In germline, CDR1 is SGDLS, CDR2 YYNGEE. V lost 4 bases, J lost 0 bases, and 17 bases lay in between. This CDR3 has 16 amino acids. DNA for the CDR3: TGTGCCAGCAGCCCACGGACAGCATCTACCTCCTACGAGCAGTACTTC. This sequence encodes CASSPRTASTSYEQYF.

V is TRBV7-3 and J is TRBJ2-7, with 7 nucleotides matching TRBD2. The CDR3 is made up of 14 amino acids. The germline CDR1 and CDR2 sequences are SGHTA and FQGTGA. V gave up 2 bases and J gave up 2 bases; unmatched junction bases: 3. CDR3 in DNA: TGTGCCAGCAGCTTACGTGGGGGGGCCTACGAGCAGTACTTC. Translating it yields CASSLRGGAYEQYF.

The J gene is TRBJ2-3, the V gene TRBV5-1; D may be TRBD2 (6 bases). V was cut by 6 bases and J by 0 bases, with 14 bases left in between. Germline V gene data show CDR1 as SGHRS and CDR2 as YFSETQ. There are 15 residues in the CDR3. CDR3 residues: CASTKSGESTDTQYF. The CDR3 DNA follows: TGCGCCAGCACCAAGTCGGGGGAGAGCACAGATACGCAGTATTTT.

The V call is TRBV7-9, the J call TRBJ2-1; D perhaps matches TRBD2 (7 bases). Looked up from germline, CDR1 is SEHNR and CDR2 is FQNEAQ (reference sequence). The CDR3 is made up of 17 amino acids. The V gene lost 5 bases and the J gene lost 3 bases, with 20 bases spanning the gap. CDR3 region: CASSLGGGRRFYNEQFF. The CDR3, as DNA: TGTGCCAGCAGCCTTGGGGGCGGGAGACGTTTCTACAATGAGCAGTTCTTC.

This clone showed up just a few times. The genes are TRBV5-6 and TRBJ1-4; D may be TRBD1 (6 bases). Germline V gene sequence: CDR1 SGHDT, CDR2 YYEEEE. Trimming took off 4 bases at V and 8 bases at J, with 9 bases between the two ends. The length of the CDR3 is 12 residues. The CDR3 sequence: CASSPGTEKLFF. The CDR3 DNA reads as TGTGCCAGCAGCCCCGGGACAGAAAAACTGTTTTTT.

The chain has TRBV7-2 and TRBJ2-7, with 12 bases identical to TRBD2. CDR1 SGHTA and CDR2 FQGNSA come from the germline V gene. Unmatched junction bases numbered 6, after V lost 5 bases and J lost 4 bases. CDR3 length equals 15 residues. The chain's CDR3 is CASSLLAGGIYEQYF. The CDR3 DNA reads TGTGCCAGCAGCCTACTAGCGGGAGGCATTTACGAGCAGTACTTC.

The V and J genes are TRBV5-4 and TRBJ1-2; 8 bases fit TRBD1. Germline V gene sequence: CDR1 SGHNT, CDR2 YYREEE (reference sequence). V gave up 3 bases and J gave up 8 bases; unmatched junction bases: 6. The CDR3 extends over 13 amino acids. The CDR3 bases are TGTGCCAGCAGCTCCCAGGGGGCAGGGGGCTACACCTTC. Its protein is CASSSQGAGGYTF.

The V gene is TRBV27, the J gene TRBJ2-4, with D maybe TRBD2 (5 bases). Trimming removed 5 bases at V and 2 bases at J, with 19 bases between. The CDR3 is made up of 17 amino acids. Germline values: CDR1 MNHEY, CDR2 SMNVEV (reference sequence). The CDR3: CASSPQRWERTKNIQYF. The CDR3, as DNA: TGTGCCAGCAGTCCCCAGCGATGGGAGAGAACCAAAAACATTCAGTACTTC.

There are a few counts of this clone. The chain links TRBV27 to TRBJ1-2, with D perhaps TRBD1 (5 bases). Germline V gene lookup returns CDR1 MNHEY and CDR2 SMNVEV (reference sequence). V gave up 3 bases and J gave up 2 bases, with 13 bases separating them. The CDR3 length is 15 residues. In nucleotides, the CDR3 is TGTGCCAGCAGTTTGAGGGGACTATCGAACTATGGCTACACCTTC. This gives the protein CASSLRGLSNYGYTF.